Listed here are 11 T cell receptor beta chains from one sample, sequenced in a study of cytotoxic CD8 clonotypes in ibrutinib-treated CLL. This table comes from immunoSEQ multiplex PCR, and its TCRdb copy is limited to in-frame clones, with some not included. The sample shows approximately 300,000 clones, about 80% of them seen only once. Sequences were derived from PBMCs, sampled before ibrutinib treatment. Receptor source: a human donor with chronic lymphocytic leukemia.

V gene TRBV7-9 combines with J gene TRBJ2-5, with 8 bases fitting TRBD1. After removal of 5 bases from V and 4 bases from J, the junction contained 9 bases not matched to a gene. Germline CDR1 reads SEHNR; CDR2 reads FQNEAQ (reference sequence). This CDR3 region has 15 residues. The CDR3 protein is CASSLSAGGLETQYF. Written as DNA, the CDR3 is TGTGCCAGCAGCCTCAGTGCAGGGGGCTTAGAGACCCAGTACTTC.

The V call is TRBV29-1, the J call TRBJ1-1; no clear D gene. The CDR3 sequence is 14 residues long. The germline V and J ends were trimmed by 3 bases and 0 bases, with 11 bases remaining between them. The germline V gene encodes CDR1 SQVTM and CDR2 ANQGSEA. The CDR3 DNA reads TGCAGCGTTGAGTTCGGATACTTGAACACTGAAGCTTTCTTT. Encoded protein: CSVEFGYLNTEAFF.

Of note for this clone: A read error may produce the germline difference seen at one junction end. This rearrangement joins TRBV2 to TRBJ2-1, with TRBD2 matching 8 bases. CDR1 SNHLY and CDR2 FYNNEI come from the germline V gene. The CDR3 spans 11 residues. The CDR3 nucleotides are TGTGCCAGCAGAGAAGCGGGAGAGGTGTTCTTC. This translates into CASREAGEVFF.

A few counts support this clone. The chain carries TRBV18 and TRBJ2-7; no clear D gene. This CDR3 has 14 residues. Trimming removed 1 base from V and 6 bases from J, with 13 bases in between. Germline assignment: CDR1 KGHSH and CDR2 LQKENI. CDR3 nucleotide sequence: TGTGCCAGCTCACCACTCCACACCGTCGGCGAGCAGTACTTC. Protein product: CASSPLHTVGEQYF.

There are a few counts of this clone. The chain has TRBV27 and TRBJ1-1; possible D gene TRBD1, 5 bases. Trimming took off 1 base at V and 5 bases at J, with 8 bases between the two ends. This CDR3 has 13 residues. Germline V CDR1 and CDR2: MNHEY, SMNVEV (reference sequence). Written as DNA, the CDR3 is TGTGCCAGCAGTTTATGGGGCGAGACTGAAGCTTTCTTT. It encodes CASSLWGETEAFF.

This chain uses TRBV9 with TRBJ2-1; D unresolved. The germline V gene encodes CDR1 SGDLS and CDR2 YYNGEE. The CDR3 length is 14 residues. Trimming took 4 bases from V and 3 from J, leaving 11 bases between them. The CDR3 loop is CASSPFRYYNEQFF. CDR3 bases: TGTGCCAGCAGCCCTTTCCGCTACTACAATGAGCAGTTCTTC.

The chain links TRBV19 to TRBJ1-1; D remains unclear. This CDR3 region has 15 residues. Trimming removed 3 bases at V and 5 bases at J, with 16 bases between. Germline CDR1 reads LNHDA; CDR2 reads SQIVND (reference sequence). The CDR3 bases are TGTGCCAGTAGTATCCAGGCCCGATTTTTTACTGAAGCTTTCTTT. Translated, it gives CASSIQARFFTEAFF.

The chain employs TRBV11-2 and TRBJ2-5; 7 bases match TRBD1. After removal of 5 bases from V and 2 bases from J, the junction contained 8 bases not matched to a gene. Germline lookup yields CDR1 SGHAT and CDR2 FQNNGV. CDR3 size: 15 residues. The CDR3 DNA follows: TGTGCCAGCAGCACCCCCAGGGACAGACAAGAGACCCAGTACTTC. It translates to CASSTPRDRQETQYF.

This clone was counted a single time. The J gene is TRBJ2-1, the V gene TRBV5-1, with TRBD1 identical over 10 bases. CDR1 is SGHRS, CDR2 YFSETQ, per germline. V was pared by 4 bases and J by 5 bases, with 6 bases of the junction left unmatched. This CDR3 region has 15 residues. The CDR3: CASSKGQGGHNEQFF. CDR3 sequence (DNA): TGCGCCAGCAGCAAAGGACAGGGGGGACACAATGAGCAGTTCTTC.

This clone was picked up a small number of times. The V and J genes are TRBV6-1 and TRBJ2-1; 7 bases are a match to TRBD2. This CDR3 contains 14 residues. CDR1 is MNHNS and CDR2 is SASEGT in the germline V gene. The ends lost 8 bases at V and 5 bases at J; junction bases unmatched: 9. The CDR3 DNA follows: TGTGCCAGCCTCCCGGGGACTATACACAATGAGCAGTTCTTC. This sequence encodes CASLPGTIHNEQFF.

V and J are TRBV5-6 and TRBJ2-1, with a weak D call TRBD1 (5 bases). Germline V gene data show CDR1 as SGHDT and CDR2 as YYEEEE. V was clipped by 4 bases and J by 8 bases, with 10 bases between them. This CDR3 is 12 amino acids long. The CDR3: CASSGAPHEQFF. In nucleotides, the CDR3 is TGTGCCAGCAGCGGGGCGCCACATGAGCAGTTCTTC.